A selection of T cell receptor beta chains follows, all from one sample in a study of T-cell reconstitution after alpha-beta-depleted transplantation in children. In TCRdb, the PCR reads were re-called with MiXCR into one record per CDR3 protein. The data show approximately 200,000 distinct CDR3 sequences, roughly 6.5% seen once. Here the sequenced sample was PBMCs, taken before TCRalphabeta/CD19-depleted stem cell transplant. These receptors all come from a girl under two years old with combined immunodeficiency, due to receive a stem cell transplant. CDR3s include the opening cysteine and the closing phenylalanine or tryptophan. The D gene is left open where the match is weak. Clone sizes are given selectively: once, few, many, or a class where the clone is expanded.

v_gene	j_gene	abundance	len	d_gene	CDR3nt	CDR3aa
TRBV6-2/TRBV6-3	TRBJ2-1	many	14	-	TGTGCCAGCAGGCAGCCGCTAGCCTACAATGAGCAGTTCTTC	CASRQPLAYNEQFF
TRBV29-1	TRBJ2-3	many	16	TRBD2	TGCAGCGTTGAAGGGGGGGAAGCGGGGATCGGCGATACGCAGTATTTT	CSVEGGEAGIGDTQYF
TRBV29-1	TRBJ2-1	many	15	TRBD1	TGCAGCGTTGAAGGGGGCCGGGACAGGGTGAATGAGCAGTTCTTC	CSVEGGRDRVNEQFF
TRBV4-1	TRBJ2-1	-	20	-	TGCGCCAGCAGCCAAGAGCACAACTTGGGATTACTTCTACTTGTGGATGAGCAGTTCTTC	CASSQEHNLGLLLLVDEQFF
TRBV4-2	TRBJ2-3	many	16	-	TGCGCCAGCAGCCAAGATATGGGGCTAGGCACAGATACGCAGTATTTT	CASSQDMGLGTDTQYF
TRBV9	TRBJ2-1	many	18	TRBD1	TGTGCCAGCAGCGTAGGGGTGACAGGGACATTAGGATATAATGAGCAGTTCTTC	CASSVGVTGTLGYNEQFF
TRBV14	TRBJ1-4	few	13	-	TGTGCCAGCAGCCTGTCATTAAGGGAAAAACTGTTTTTT	CASSLSLREKLFF
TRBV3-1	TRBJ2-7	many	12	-	TGTGCCAGCAGCCAGACGATCTACGAGCAGTACTTC	CASSQTIYEQYF
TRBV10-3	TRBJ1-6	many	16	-	TGTGCCATCAGTGAGGTGGTAGGAGTCGGATCTTCACCCCTCCACTTT	CAISEVVGVGSSPLHF
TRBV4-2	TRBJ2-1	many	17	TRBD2	TGTGCCAGCAGCCAAGAGTCTTTAGCGGGTCCCGGCGGTGAGCAGTTCTTC	CASSQESLAGPGGEQFF
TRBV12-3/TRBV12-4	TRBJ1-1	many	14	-	TGTGCCAGCTGTCGAGCGGATCGTAACACTGAAGCTTTCTTT	CASCRADRNTEAFF
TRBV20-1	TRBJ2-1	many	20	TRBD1	TGCAGTGCTAGAGATCTCCCCCGGGACAGGGGGCGGTACATCTACAATGAGCAGTTCTTC	CSARDLPRDRGRYIYNEQFF
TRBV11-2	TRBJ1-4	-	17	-	TGTGCCAGCAGCTTACGGGGGCGCAGTCGGTTGGATGAAAAACTGTTTTTT	CASSLRGRSRLDEKLFF
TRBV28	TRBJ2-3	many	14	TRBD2	TGTGCCAGCAGTTTGCGGCTAGCGGGAGCGATGCAGTATTTT	CASSLRLAGAMQYF
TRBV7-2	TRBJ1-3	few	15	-	TGTGCCAGCAGCTCCCGGACTCACTCTGGAAACACCATATATTTT	CASSSRTHSGNTIYF
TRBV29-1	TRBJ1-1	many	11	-	TGCAGCGTTGACTGGCAGGTTGAAGCTTTCTTT	CSVDWQVEAFF
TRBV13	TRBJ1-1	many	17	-	TGTGCCAGCAGCTTGAGGACACAAGGGGGGATGACCGCTGAAGCTTTCTTT	CASSLRTQGGMTAEAFF
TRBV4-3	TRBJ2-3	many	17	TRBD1	TGCGCCAGCAGCCAAGTTGCTGACAGGGTGGGTCCAGATACGCAGTATTTT	CASSQVADRVGPDTQYF
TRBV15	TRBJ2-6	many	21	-	TGTGCCACCAGCAGAAGAAGGCCGGGTTCCCGGAGTCACTCTGGGGCCAACGTCCTGACTTTC	CATSRRRPGSRSHSGANVLTF
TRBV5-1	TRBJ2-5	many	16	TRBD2	TGCGCCAGCAGCTTCGTGTCGGGGGGGTCCCCAGAGACCCAGTACTTC	CASSFVSGGSPETQYF
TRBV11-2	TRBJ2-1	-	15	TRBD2	TGTGCCAGCAGCTTAACTAGCGGGAGGGGTCATGAGCAGTTCTTC	CASSLTSGRGHEQFF
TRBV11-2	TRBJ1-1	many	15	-	TGTGCCAGCAGCTCCAACTCAGATACGAACACTGAAGCTTTCTTT	CASSSNSDTNTEAFF
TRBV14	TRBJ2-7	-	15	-	TGTGCCAGCAGCCAAGAACCAGGTTTGGGCTACGAGCAGTACTTC	CASSQEPGLGYEQYF
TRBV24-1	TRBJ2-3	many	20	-	TGTGCCACCAGTGATTTCCCCGACAGTCTGGAAGAGGAGCGCACAGATACGCAGTATTTT	CATSDFPDSLEEERTDTQYF
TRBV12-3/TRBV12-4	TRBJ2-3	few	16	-	TGTGCCAGCAGTTTGTCGGCGACGGGGAGCACAGATACGCAGTATTTT	CASSLSATGSTDTQYF
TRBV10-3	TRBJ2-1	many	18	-	TGTGCCACCCATGGGAGTTTAGCCAGGATAGGGTCAAACAATGAGCAGTTCTTC	CATHGSLARIGSNNEQFF
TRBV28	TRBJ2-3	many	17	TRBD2	TGTGCCAGCAGTCTATCCTCTAGCGGGATTCCCACAGATACGCAGTATTTT	CASSLSSSGIPTDTQYF
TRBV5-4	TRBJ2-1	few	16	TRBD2	TGTGCCAGCAGCTTGGCGATTAGCGGGGCTTACAATGAGCAGTTCTTC	CASSLAISGAYNEQFF
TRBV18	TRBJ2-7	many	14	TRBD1	TGTGCCAGCTCACCACACCCGACAGGGACCGAGCAGTACTTC	CASSPHPTGTEQYF
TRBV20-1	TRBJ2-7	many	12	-	TGCAGTGCTAGAGCGGGAGTCAATACCCAGTACTTC	CSARAGVNTQYF
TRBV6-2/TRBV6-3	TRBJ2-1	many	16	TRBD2	TGTGCCAGCCTACCTGGTTTAGGCGGGAGGATGATTGAGCAGTTCTTC	CASLPGLGGRMIEQFF
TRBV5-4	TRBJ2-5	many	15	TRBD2	TGTGCCAGCAGCTTGGTGGGAGGGGATGGAGAGACCCAGTACTTC	CASSLVGGDGETQYF
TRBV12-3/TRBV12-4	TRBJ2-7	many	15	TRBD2	TGTGCCAGCACTTCTCTGGGAGGGCCCTTGGACGAGCAGTACTTC	CASTSLGGPLDEQYF
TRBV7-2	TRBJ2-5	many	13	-	TGTGCCAGCAGCTCCCCCCCGTGGGAGACCCAGTACTTC	CASSSPPWETQYF
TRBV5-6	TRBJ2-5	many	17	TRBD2	TGTGCCAGCAGCTCGGTACAGGGACTAGCTCCACTGGGGACCCAGTACTTC	CASSSVQGLAPLGTQYF
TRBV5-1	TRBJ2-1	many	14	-	TGCGCCAGTTATCCCTCGCTCGCTCCAAATGAGCAGTTCTTC	CASYPSLAPNEQFF
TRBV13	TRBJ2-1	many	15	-	TGTGCCAGCAGCTTAAGGCGTTCGGCGGACCATGAGCAGTTCTTC	CASSLRRSADHEQFF